Following are 17 T cell receptor beta chains from one sample sequenced in a study of T cells after yellow fever vaccination. MiXCR, applied by TCRdb to the 5' RACE reads, yields one record per CDR3 protein. The sample holds 65,000 to 70,000 distinct CDR3 sequences, approximately 5.9% seen once. Sequencing used CD4+ T cells sorted from PBMCs, obtained approximately 15 days after the first yellow fever vaccination. Source of these receptors: a man between 18 and 35 years old who received the YFV17D yellow fever vaccine.

Remarks on this clonotype: This may be a read error, as it is one base from a much larger clone. The rearrangement uses TRBV10-3 and TRBJ2-1, with D possibly matching TRBD2 (6 bases). This CDR3 has 14 amino acids. The V and J ends lost 4 bases and 9 bases respectively, with 16 bases between them. Per germline, CDR1 ENHRY and CDR2 SYGVKD. CDR3 sequence reads: CAISVEGRHIEQFF. The CDR3 DNA reads TGTGCCATCAGTGTAGAGGGGAGGCACATTGAGCAGTTCTTC.

This clonotype has a count of ten or more. V usage is TRBV20-1 and J usage is TRBJ1-5; no definite D call. The CDR3 has 13 residues. The V end was cut by 5 bases, the J end by 3 bases, with 11 bases between. The germline gives CDR1 DFQATT, CDR2 SNEGSKA (reference sequence). CDR3 sequence (DNA): TGCAGTGCTCGACAAGATTACAATCAGCCCCAGCATTTT. The encoded protein is CSARQDYNQPQHF.

This clonotype has at least ten counts. This chain joins TRBV6-5 and TRBJ1-2; D perhaps matches TRBD1 (5 bases). V lost 2 bases and J lost 10, with 8 bases in between. Germline loops: CDR1 MNHEY, CDR2 SVGAGI. The CDR3 has 11 residues. The CDR3 region is CASSYLGTYTF. The CDR3 nucleotides are TGTGCCAGCAGTTACCTGGGGACCTACACCTTC.

This clonotype was observed many times. The gene calls are TRBV7-2 and TRBJ2-5; 11 positions agree with TRBD1. The germline V gene has CDR1 SGHTA and CDR2 FQGNSA. The V gene end was trimmed by 6 bases and the J gene end by 4 bases; junction bases not matched to a gene: 7. CDR3 length: 15 amino acids. The CDR3 is CASSRDRGFRETQYF. The CDR3 DNA reads as TGTGCCAGCAGTCGGGACAGGGGGTTTCGAGAGACCCAGTACTTC.

By sample fraction, this clonotype is medium-sized (0.01 to 0.1%). The chain couples TRBV7-2 to TRBJ1-5; D uncertain. V lost 2 bases, J lost 2 bases, and 4 bases lay in between. This CDR3 is built from 13 residues. The V gene's germline CDR1 is SGHTA and CDR2 FQGNSA. The CDR3 coding sequence is TGTGCCAGCAGCTTATCCGGCAATCAGCCCCAGCATTTT. Translated, it gives CASSLSGNQPQHF.

This clonotype was seen repeatedly, ten times or more. This chain uses TRBV27 with TRBJ1-1, with D uncertain. CDR3 size: 13 residues. With 4 bases removed from V and 11 bases from J, the gap between germline ends came to 17 bases. From germline, CDR1 is MNHEY and CDR2 SMNVEV (reference sequence). CDR3 loop: CASSSPGTVSAFF. The CDR3 DNA follows: TGTGCCAGCAGTTCGCCGGGTACGGTCTCGGCTTTCTTT.

This clonotype was counted ten times or more. The chain joins TRBV7-9 to TRBJ2-1, with a weak D call TRBD2 (5 bases). CDR3 length: 16 residues. V was trimmed by 4 bases and J by 3 bases, leaving 16 bases between them. Germline loops: CDR1 SEHNR, CDR2 FQNEAQ (reference sequence). Here the CDR3 reads CASSYWPSGGYNEQFF. For the CDR3, the DNA is TGTGCCAGCAGCTATTGGCCCAGCGGCGGCTACAATGAGCAGTTCTTC.

The rearrangement uses TRBV28 and TRBJ1-4, with TRBD1 matching 7 bases. Germline V gene data show CDR1 as MDHEN and CDR2 as SYDVKM. The CDR3 is 17 amino acids. With 5 bases clipped from V and 6 bases from J, the junction kept 15 bases outside the gene matches. This chain's CDR3 is CASSPATYRGVDEKLFF. CDR3 coding DNA: TGTGCCAGCAGTCCCGCAACATACAGGGGAGTAGATGAAAAACTGTTTTTT.

Concerning this clonotype itself: Being one base from a much bigger clone, this may be a read error. The chain carries TRBV7-2 and TRBJ2-3; the match to TRBD2 covers 7 bases. V lost 5 bases to trimming and J lost 7 bases; unmatched junction nucleotides: 9. The CDR3 is made up of 14 amino acids. Germline assignment: CDR1 SGHTA and CDR2 FQGNSA. The CDR3: CASSPVRGGYTQYF. DNA of the CDR3: TGTGCCAGCAGCCCCGTAAGGGGAGGGTATACGCAGTATTTT.

This clonotype was counted ten times or more. The chain carries TRBV2 and TRBJ2-2, with TRBD1 identical over 7 bases. Looked up from germline, CDR1 is SNHLY and CDR2 is FYNNEI. The J segment lost 5 bases and the V segment lost 7 bases, leaving 7 bases of the junction unmatched. This CDR3 region has 14 residues. Here the CDR3 DNA reads TGTGCCAGCACTAAGGAACAGGGGACCGGGGAGCTGTTTTTT. Amino acids: CASTKEQGTGELFF.

This clonotype was found many times. The CDR3 nucleotides are TGTGCCAGCAGCTTATTTGGCGGGGGCCGGAACACCGGGGAGCTGTTTTTT. Its translation: CASSLFGGGRNTGELFF. This rearrangement joins TRBV7-2 to TRBJ2-2, with D possibly TRBD2 on 7 matching bases. The CDR3 runs 17 residues. V was pared by 2 bases and J by 1 base, with 14 bases between. Germline lookup yields CDR1 SGHTA and CDR2 FQGNSA.

This clonotype appeared many times. This chain joins TRBV6-5 and TRBJ2-1; a possible D gene is TRBD2 (5 bases). From germline, CDR1 is MNHEY and CDR2 SVGAGI. Between the trimmed V and J ends, which lost 5 bases and 2 bases, there was a span of 10 bases. The CDR3 has 14 amino acids. DNA of the CDR3: TGTGCCAGCAGTCCGACTATCGCCTACAATGAGCAGTTCTTC. Encoded protein: CASSPTIAYNEQFF.

This clonotype showed up just a few times. This may stem from a read error, because a much larger clone lies one nucleotide away. The V gene is TRBV20-1, the J gene TRBJ2-5; D gene uncertain. Germline CDR1 and CDR2: DFQATT and SNEGSKA (reference sequence). This CDR3 spans 11 amino acids. V gave up 3 bases and J gave up 5 bases, with 7 bases separating them. CDR3 region: CSASSHETQYF. Here the CDR3 DNA reads TGCAGTGCTAGTTCCCATGAGACCCAGTACTTC.

This clonotype has a count of ten or more. The genes are TRBV7-8 and TRBJ1-2; D gene uncertain. V was clipped by 3 bases and J by 0 bases, with 26 bases between them. The V gene's germline CDR1 is SGHVS and CDR2 FQNEAQ. The CDR3 consists of 20 residues. The CDR3 reads CASSLEGLLVRRRANYGYTF. CDR3 bases: TGTGCCAGCAGCTTGGAAGGATTACTCGTTCGGAGGCGCGCTAACTATGGCTACACCTTC.

This clonotype was observed at least ten times. This chain joins TRBV10-3 and TRBJ1-5; 8 bases align to TRBD1. The ends lost 2 bases at V and 2 bases at J; junction bases unmatched: 17. The CDR3 is 20 amino acids. Germline assignment: CDR1 ENHRY and CDR2 SYGVKD. Here the CDR3 reads CAISELGGRGPQRRNQPQHF. DNA for the CDR3: TGTGCCATCAGTGAGCTCGGAGGCAGGGGGCCCCAGAGGCGCAATCAGCCCCAGCATTTT.

This clonotype was recorded many times. The chain employs TRBV7-3 and TRBJ2-1; 9 bases align to TRBD2. The germline CDR1 and CDR2 sequences are SGHTA and FQGTGA. The CDR3 runs 13 residues. Germline trimming cut 6 bases from V and 5 bases from J; bases unmatched to any gene: 2. Here the CDR3 DNA reads TGTGCCAGCAGGACTAGCGGTCACAATGAGCAGTTCTTC. Its translation: CASRTSGHNEQFF.

This clonotype was recorded many times. The chain combines TRBV7-6 with TRBJ2-1, with D tentatively TRBD1 (5 bases). V was cut by 5 bases and J by 6 bases, with 17 bases left in between. Germline V gene sequence: CDR1 SGHVS, CDR2 FNYEAQ. There are 15 residues in the CDR3. This CDR3 reads CASSPSGIPANEQFF. The CDR3 nucleotides read TGTGCCAGCAGCCCTTCAGGGATCCCGGCCAATGAGCAGTTCTTC.